This is a list of T cell receptor beta chains from one sample in a study of blood T cells in healthy people across ages. A single record per CDR3 protein comes from TCRdb applying MiXCR to the 5' RACE reads. The table has 1.8 million or so distinct CDR3 sequences, roughly two fifths seen once. Sequences were obtained from blood. The receptors stem from a human donor in good health. Both conserved end residues are part of each CDR3. D genes are given only for firm matches. Not every row has a clone size; where given, it reads once, few, many or a size class.

D gene	J gene	clone size	V gene	CDR3 DNA	CDR3 protein
TRBD1	TRBJ2-7	.	TRBV15	TGTGCCACCAGCAGAGATGATTTCTTGGGACAGGGATACGAGCAGTACTTC	CATSRDDFLGQGYEQYF
TRBD2	TRBJ2-7	few	TRBV6-5	TGTGCCAGCAGTTGGCGGGGGTTCACCTACGAGCAGTACTTC	CASSWRGFTYEQYF
TRBD2	TRBJ2-1	.	TRBV7-2	TGTGCCAGCAGCTTATCAGCGGGGGGGCCCAGGGATGAGCAGTTCTTC	CASSLSAGGPRDEQFF
.	TRBJ2-7	.	TRBV15	TGTGCCACCAGCAGAGAGGGTAAAAATTTGGGCGAGCAGTACTTC	CATSREGKNLGEQYF
.	TRBJ2-1	few	TRBV11-2	TGTGCCAGCAGCTTAGAAAGATCTAGGGGGAATGAGCAGTTCTTC	CASSLERSRGNEQFF
.	TRBJ1-4	few	TRBV2	TGTGCCAGCAGTGGAGCCGGGGGAATAGAGGAAAAACTGTTTTTT	CASSGAGGIEEKLFF
.	TRBJ2-5	.	TRBV2	TGTGCCAGCGCTCGAAGGCAGGATGGGGAGACCCAGTACTTC	CASARRQDGETQYF
.	TRBJ2-3	.	TRBV12-3/TRBV12-4	TGTGCCAGCGGGCAGGCGAGCACAAATACGCAGTATTTT	CASGQASTNTQYF
TRBD2	TRBJ2-3	.	TRBV4-3	TGCGCCAGCAGCCAAGGGGTAGCGGGGCTCACAGATACGCAGTATTTT	CASSQGVAGLTDTQYF
TRBD1	TRBJ2-6	many	TRBV29-1	TGCAGCGTTTTGGGGACAGGGGTTGAAAAGTCTGGGGCCAACGTCCTGACTTTC	CSVLGTGVEKSGANVLTF